The 29 T cell receptor beta chains given below trace back to one sample, sequenced in a study of blood T cell repertoires in COVID-19. The assay was immunoSEQ multiplex PCR, and TCRdb's table has in-frame clones only and misses some. The sample carries a few hundred thousand clones, approximately 88% recorded once. The sequencing sample was made of peripheral blood. These receptors all stem from a woman in her seventies with COVID-19, enrolled during active disease.

The chain uses TRBV7-8 and TRBJ1-1; maybe TRBD1 (5 bases). Trimming left V 6 bases short and J 2 bases short, with 10 bases between. The CDR3 is made up of 13 amino acids. CDR1 and CDR2 (germline): SGHVS, FQNEAQ. CDR3 in DNA: TGTGCCAGCAGTCTTACAGGCAACACTGAAGCTTTCTTT. This encodes CASSLTGNTEAFF.

V gene TRBV5-5 combines with J gene TRBJ2-2, with no clear D. The CDR3 is 13 amino acids. The germline V gene has CDR1 SGHKS and CDR2 YYEKEE (reference sequence). The V gene lost 2 bases and the J gene lost 6 bases, with 8 bases spanning the gap. The CDR3 region is CASSFIGAGELFF. The CDR3 DNA follows: TGTGCCAGCAGCTTCATAGGAGCCGGGGAGCTGTTTTTT.

This chain uses TRBV6-6 with TRBJ2-7; D may be TRBD1 (6 bases). The CDR3 extends over 16 amino acids. Germline CDR1 is MNHNY and CDR2 is SVGAGI (reference sequence). V shed 6 bases and J shed 3 bases, with 21 bases lying between them. The DNA for the CDR3 is TGTGCCAGCAGCTTTCCTTCCACAGGGAATGACTACGAGCAGTACTTC. Translated: CASSFPSTGNDYEQYF.

The CDR3 DNA reads as TGTGCCAGCAGTATCGGGAGGGAGCAGTTCTTC. It is translated as CASSIGREQFF. This chain uses TRBV27 with TRBJ2-1, with 7 bases matching TRBD2. CDR3 size: 11 residues. Germline trimming cut 5 bases from V and 10 bases from J; bases unmatched to any gene: 2. The germline V gene encodes CDR1 MNHEY and CDR2 SMNVEV (reference sequence).

The rearrangement joins TRBV27 to TRBJ2-3; tentatively, D is TRBD1 (6 bases). This CDR3 comprises 16 residues. Germline CDR1 and CDR2: MNHEY and SMNVEV (reference sequence). The germline V and J ends were trimmed by 6 bases and 2 bases, with 18 bases remaining between them. The CDR3 DNA reads as TGTGCCAGCAGAGATGAGGGGGTTGAGCCCACAGATACGCAGTATTTT. Amino acids: CASRDEGVEPTDTQYF.

In this sample, this clone turned up once. This chain joins TRBV19 and TRBJ1-1; D not resolved. This CDR3 has 14 residues. Per the germline V gene, CDR1 is LNHDA and CDR2 is SQIVND (reference sequence). V lost 4 bases, J lost 1 base, and 10 bases lay in between. For the CDR3, the DNA is TGTGCCAGTAGTAAGGAGCGGGGGAACACTGAAGCTTTCTTT. This gives the protein CASSKERGNTEAFF.

The J gene is TRBJ2-1, the V gene TRBV19; TRBD2 matches at 7 bases. The CDR3 extends over 16 amino acids. The V gene's germline CDR1 is LNHDA and CDR2 SQIVND (reference sequence). The ends lost 4 bases at V and 3 bases at J; junction bases unmatched: 9. The CDR3 DNA is TGTGCCAGTAGTAGCTTGACAACGGGGGGCTACAATGAGCAGTTCTTC. Translating gives CASSSLTTGGYNEQFF.

This chain links TRBV7-9 with TRBJ2-2, with D perhaps TRBD2 (5 bases). The V and J ends lost 6 bases and 7 bases respectively, with 18 bases between them. Germline-derived CDR1 and CDR2 are SEHNR and FQNEAQ (reference sequence). CDR3 length equals 15 residues. CDR3 protein: CASRADGLTGGELFF. The CDR3 nucleotides are TGTGCCAGCAGAGCGGACGGACTCACTGGCGGGGAGCTGTTTTTT. The full variable domain, in which reference TRBV7-9 and TRBJ2-2 provide the parts outside the CDR3, is DTGVSQNPRHKITKRGQNVTFRCDPISEHNRLYWYRQTLGQGPEFLTYFQNEAQLEKSRLLSDRFSAERPKGSFSTLEIQRTEQGDSAMYLCASRADGLTGGELFFGEGSRLTVL.

The CDR3 region is CASKERGGDGELFF. Here the CDR3 DNA reads TGTGCCAGCAAGGAGAGGGGAGGGGACGGGGAGCTGTTTTTT. The rearrangement uses TRBV2 and TRBJ2-2, with 7 bases lining up with TRBD2. CDR1 is SNHLY and CDR2 is FYNNEI in the germline V gene. The CDR3 spans 14 residues. V lost 7 bases and J lost 7; bases outside the gene matches: 9. The full variable domain, with the rest looked up from reference TRBV2 and TRBJ2-2, is EPEVTQTPSHQVTQMGQEVILRCVPISNHLYFYWYRQILGQKVEFLVSFYNNEISEKSEIFDDQFSVERPDGSNFTLKIRSTKLEDSAMYFCASKERGGDGELFFGEGSRLTVL.

V usage is TRBV18 and J usage is TRBJ1-5, with TRBD1 as a possible D gene (5 bases). Per germline, CDR1 KGHSH and CDR2 LQKENI. V was cut by 6 bases and J by 7 bases, with 13 bases left in between. The CDR3 contains 13 residues. CDR3 region: CASSNGGDQPQHF. The CDR3 DNA reads TGTGCCAGCTCGAACGGGGGAGACCAGCCCCAGCATTTT.

V and J are TRBV3-1 (or the pseudogene TRBV3-2) and TRBJ2-3; 10 bases are a match to TRBD2. CDR1 and CDR2 (germline): LGHDT, YNNKEL (reference sequence). CDR3 size: 15 residues. The V gene end was trimmed by 1 base and the J gene end by 4 bases; junction bases not matched to a gene: 2. The CDR3 coding sequence is TGTGCCAGCAGCCAAGTTCTAGCGGGAGCAGATACGCAGTATTTT. It codes for CASSQVLAGADTQYF.

The genes are TRBV6-2 or TRBV6-3 and TRBJ2-2, with D possibly matching TRBD1 (5 bases). Trimming shortened V by 5 bases and J by 0 bases, and 7 bases separated the two germline ends. The CDR3 contains 14 residues. In germline, CDR1 is MNHEY, CDR2 SVGEGT. CDR3 sequence: CASSQTANTGELFF. CDR3 DNA sequence: TGTGCCAGCAGTCAGACAGCGAACACCGGGGAGCTGTTTTTT.

The genes are TRBV27 and TRBJ1-6; tentative D call: TRBD1 (6 bases). The CDR3 has 14 amino acids. V shed 6 bases and J shed 6 bases, with 12 bases lying between them. Germline values: CDR1 MNHEY, CDR2 SMNVEV (reference sequence). In DNA form, the CDR3 reads TGTGCCAGCAGGAAAGGGACATCTAATTCACCCCTCCACTTT. Translation: CASRKGTSNSPLHF.

The chain joins TRBV28 to TRBJ1-5, with 7 bases aligning to TRBD1. CDR1 and CDR2 from the germline V gene are MDHEN and SYDVKM. J lost 5 bases, V lost 8 bases, and 18 bases had no gene match. The CDR3 covers 17 residues. The CDR3 DNA is TGTGCCAGCCGTAGACAGGGCCCCTCTTTAGACGATCAGCCCCAGCATTTT. Protein: CASRRQGPSLDDQPQHF.

This clone turned up a few times. The V call is TRBV6-6, the J call TRBJ2-2, with 8 bases lining up with TRBD1. V dropped 6 bases and J dropped 6; count of bases not matched to a gene: 9. The germline CDR1 and CDR2 sequences are MNHNY and SVGAGI (reference sequence). The CDR3 has 15 amino acids. The CDR3 coding sequence is TGTGCCAGCAGGATGGGTCAGGGGGCCGCCGGGGAGCTGTTTTTT. Protein: CASRMGQGAAGELFF.

This chain links TRBV28 with TRBJ2-1; D might be TRBD1 (5 bases). Trimming pared 0 bases from V and 7 bases from J, leaving 10 bases between. Germline V gene lookup returns CDR1 MDHEN and CDR2 SYDVKM. This CDR3 is 14 amino acids long. In DNA, the CDR3 is TGTGCCAGCAGTTTATGGCAGGGTCGTAATGAGCAGTTCTTC. Encoded protein: CASSLWQGRNEQFF.

The chain links TRBV7-9 to TRBJ1-2; possibly TRBD1 for D (5 bases). V lost 5 bases and J 1 base, leaving 11 bases between the germline ends. The CDR3 is 14 amino acids. CDR1 and CDR2 from the germline V gene are SEHNR and FQNEAQ (reference sequence). CDR3 residues: CASSRRGSNYGYTF. The CDR3 DNA reads as TGTGCCAGCAGCCGTCGGGGGAGTAACTATGGCTACACCTTC.

CDR3 protein: CASSPLANYEQYF. The CDR3 region has the DNA TGTGCCAGCTCACCACTAGCGAACTACGAGCAGTACTTC. The V gene is TRBV18, the J gene TRBJ2-7, with TRBD2 as a possible D gene (5 bases). V lost 1 base and J 3 bases, leaving 7 bases between the germline ends. Looked up from germline, CDR1 is KGHSH and CDR2 is LQKENI. This CDR3 spans 13 amino acids.

The chain uses TRBV19 and TRBJ1-5, with a weak D call TRBD1 (6 bases). The CDR3 runs 16 residues. Trimming pared 4 bases from V and 2 bases from J, leaving 15 bases between. The germline gives CDR1 LNHDA, CDR2 SQIVND (reference sequence). The CDR3 loop is CASSKTIGGRNQPQHF. For the CDR3, the DNA is TGTGCCAGTAGTAAAACGATAGGGGGACGCAATCAGCCCCAGCATTTT. The full variable domain, rest sourced from reference TRBV19 and TRBJ1-5, is DGGITQSPKYLFRKEGQNVTLSCEQNLNHDAMYWYRQDPGQGLRLIYYSQIVNDFQKGDIAEGYSVSREKKESFPLTVTSAQKNPTAFYLCASSKTIGGRNQPQHFGDGTRLSIL.

The V call is TRBV28, the J call TRBJ1-2, with 8 bases lining up with TRBD1. This CDR3 contains 11 residues. V lost 10 bases and J lost 5; bases outside the gene matches: 3. Per the germline V gene, CDR1 is MDHEN and CDR2 is SYDVKM. This chain's CDR3 is CATRQGYGYTF. DNA for the CDR3: TGTGCCACGCGACAGGGGTATGGCTACACCTTC.

The count of this clone is one. This chain uses TRBV27 with TRBJ2-2, with TRBD2 matching 10 bases. CDR3 length: 13 residues. Trimming took 6 bases from V and 5 from J; bases not matched to a gene: 0. Germline V CDR1 and CDR2: MNHEY, SMNVEV (reference sequence). CDR3 coding DNA: TGTGCCAGCAGACTAGCGGGAACCGGGGAGCTGTTTTTT. Protein: CASRLAGTGELFF.

The V and J genes are TRBV5-1 and TRBJ2-7; 8 bases align to TRBD1. CDR1 SGHRS and CDR2 YFSETQ come from the germline V gene. CDR3 length: 13 amino acids. V shed 7 bases, J shed 5 bases, and the junction held 8 bases outside the gene matches. The CDR3 region has the DNA TGCGCCAGCTCGGACAGGGTAACGAACGAGCAGTACTTC. Translating gives CASSDRVTNEQYF.

This rearrangement joins TRBV11-2 to TRBJ2-5, with no clear D. From germline, CDR1 is SGHAT and CDR2 FQNNGV. CDR3 size: 18 residues. The V end lost 0 bases, the J end lost 4 bases, and 21 bases lay between the germline ends. In DNA, the CDR3 is TGTGCCAGCAGCTTAGATATGGCCGTCCTTGGTCGTCGAGAGACCCAGTACTTC. Protein sequence: CASSLDMAVLGRRETQYF.

The chain recombines TRBV11-2 with TRBJ2-5; 7 bases align to TRBD2. V lost 1 base and J lost 1; bases outside the gene matches: 3. In germline, CDR1 is SGHAT, CDR2 FQNNGV. CDR3 size: 15 residues. CDR3 DNA: TGTGCCAGCAGCTTAGTAGCGGGTAGCCAAGAGACCCAGTACTTC. Translated: CASSLVAGSQETQYF.

This clone was counted once. The CDR3 spells CASSLGTSYNEQFF. CDR3 sequence (DNA): TGCGCCAGCAGCCTAGGGACTTCCTACAATGAGCAGTTCTTC. The V and J genes are TRBV5-1 and TRBJ2-1, with a possible D match to TRBD2 (6 bases). Germline V gene lookup returns CDR1 SGHRS and CDR2 YFSETQ. Deletions cut 4 bases from V and 1 base from J, with 9 bases between. The CDR3 is made up of 14 amino acids. The full variable domain, with the rest looked up from reference TRBV5-1 and TRBJ2-1, is KAGVTQTPRYLIKTRGQQVTLSCSPISGHRSVSWYQQTPGQGLQFLFEYFSETQRNKGNFPGRFSGRQFSNSRSEMNVSTLELGDSALYLCASSLGTSYNEQFFGPGTRLTVL.

V is TRBV9 and J is TRBJ2-7, with D possibly matching TRBD2 (5 bases). The CDR3 runs to 16 residues. Per the germline V gene, CDR1 is SGDLS and CDR2 is YYNGEE. Trimming removed 0 bases from V and 0 bases from J, with 13 bases in between. The CDR3 sequence is CASSVDIGSSSYEQYF. The CDR3 DNA is TGTGCCAGCAGCGTAGATATAGGGAGTTCCTCCTACGAGCAGTACTTC.

This clone was detected once. The chain joins TRBV10-3 to TRBJ1-1; TRBD1 matches at 10 bases. The CDR3 consists of 18 residues. Per germline, CDR1 ENHRY and CDR2 SYGVKD. V lost 3 bases, J lost 1 base, and 11 bases stayed unmatched. CDR3: CAISERQGAGLSNTEAFF. The CDR3 bases are TGTGCCATCAGTGAACGACAGGGGGCGGGCCTGTCGAACACTGAAGCTTTCTTT.

V is TRBV5-5 and J is TRBJ1-5; the D is unclear. CDR1 is SGHKS and CDR2 is YYEKEE in the germline V gene (reference sequence). Trimming took 2 bases from V and 6 from J, leaving 9 bases between them. This CDR3 is built from 13 residues. CDR3 region: CASSFIEAQPQHF. The CDR3 DNA reads as TGTGCCAGCAGCTTTATCGAGGCTCAGCCCCAGCATTTT.

This clone has just a few counts. This chain uses TRBV9 with TRBJ2-5; D is possibly TRBD1 (5 bases). The CDR3 spans 13 residues. Germline loops: CDR1 SGDLS, CDR2 YYNGEE. Trimming took off 4 bases at V and 5 bases at J, with 12 bases between the two ends. CDR3 nucleotides: TGTGCCAGCAGCCCTTGGGGCGCGGAGACCCAGTACTTC. Residues: CASSPWGAETQYF.